These 17 T cell receptor beta chains were sequenced from one sample in a study of blood T cell repertoires in COVID-19. Libraries were prepared by immunoSEQ multiplex PCR; TCRdb keeps only in-frame clonotypes and omits some of them. The repertoire holds some 150,000 clones, with 60% to 85% as singletons. Sequencing was done on a sample of peripheral blood. The receptor source for this set is a man at least 80 years old with acute or convalescent COVID-19.

This rearrangement joins TRBV4-1 to TRBJ2-1; D ambiguous. Per germline, CDR1 MGHRA and CDR2 YSYEKL. V dropped 4 bases and J dropped 1 base, with 8 bases sitting between them. The CDR3 contains 14 residues. CDR3 DNA: TGCGCCAGCAGCCCCCTAGGTTCCTACAATGAGCAGTTCTTC. It is translated as CASSPLGSYNEQFF.

The gene calls are TRBV3-1 (or the pseudogene TRBV3-2) and TRBJ2-7; 12 bases are a match to TRBD2. The CDR3 totals 13 residues. In germline, CDR1 is LGHDT, CDR2 YNNKEL (reference sequence). V shed 4 bases and J 10 bases; nucleotides not matched to a gene: 5. The CDR3 region has the DNA TGTGCCAGCAGCCCGACTAGCGGGGGAGAACAGTACTTC. Translation: CASSPTSGGEQYF.

The chain uses TRBV3-1 (or the pseudogene TRBV3-2) and TRBJ1-2; a weak D match, TRBD1 (6 bases). The germline V gene encodes CDR1 LGHDT and CDR2 YNNKEL (reference sequence). Trimming took 0 bases from V and 6 from J, leaving 17 bases between them. The CDR3 runs 16 residues. In DNA form, the CDR3 reads TGTGCCAGCAGCCAAGAGTTGCGGGGGCCTTCCAATGGCTACACCTTC. This codes for CASSQELRGPSNGYTF.

The chain employs TRBV6-5 and TRBJ2-5; D not resolved. Germline V gene lookup returns CDR1 MNHEY and CDR2 SVGAGI. CDR3 length: 13 amino acids. Trimming stripped 4 bases from V and 2 bases from J, with 8 bases between. The CDR3 loop is CASSSRLQETQYF. CDR3 nucleotide sequence: TGTGCCAGCAGTTCCCGCCTACAAGAGACCCAGTACTTC.

This clone was counted a single time. J is TRBJ2-3 and V is TRBV10-3; 10 bases agree with TRBD1. CDR3 size: 18 residues. The germline V gene encodes CDR1 ENHRY and CDR2 SYGVKD. The trim removed 0 bases at V and 0 bases at J, leaving 6 bases unmatched. CDR3 nucleotide sequence: TGTGCCATCAGTGAGTCTGTTTGGACAGGGGGTAGCACAGATACGCAGTATTTT. Residues: CAISESVWTGGSTDTQYF.

The rearrangement joins TRBV6-2 or TRBV6-3 to TRBJ2-2, with 13 bases lining up with TRBD2. This CDR3 contains 17 residues. The V gene's germline CDR1 is MNHEY and CDR2 SVGEGT. The V segment lost 6 bases and the J segment 6 bases; nucleotides outside the gene matches: 10. The CDR3 bases are TGTGCCAGCAGCACTAGCGGGGGGGCCTTATCGGCCGGGGAGCTGTTTTTT. Amino acid sequence: CASSTSGGALSAGELFF.

This clone was seen only a few times. The V call is TRBV5-1, the J call TRBJ2-7; a weak D match, TRBD2 (5 bases). Germline V gene sequence: CDR1 SGHRS, CDR2 YFSETQ. The CDR3 runs 13 residues. Trimming took off 5 bases at V and 0 bases at J, with 9 bases between the two ends. The CDR3 DNA reads as TGCGCCAGCAGGCCTAGCTCCTCCTACGAGCAGTACTTC. Translation: CASRPSSSYEQYF.

The chain has TRBV12-3 or TRBV12-4 and TRBJ2-1, with D maybe TRBD2 (6 bases). This CDR3 is built from 13 residues. The ends were cut back, 3 bases at V and 9 bases at J, with 12 bases in the middle. CDR3 loop: CASSLGEVGEQFF. The CDR3 nucleotides read TGTGCCAGCAGTTTGGGGGAGGTCGGTGAGCAGTTCTTC.

This chain connects TRBV11-2 to TRBJ2-6; TRBD1 agrees at 8 bases. From germline, CDR1 is SGHAT and CDR2 FQNNGV. V lost 2 bases, J lost 2 bases, and 8 bases stayed unmatched. The length of the CDR3 is 18 residues. The DNA for the CDR3 is TGTGCCAGCAGCTTATTTCTCCCAGGGGGCACTGGGGCCAACGTCCTGACTTTC. Its translation is CASSLFLPGGTGANVLTF.

This chain links TRBV5-1 with TRBJ2-1; 8 positions agree with TRBD1. V was pared by 4 bases and J by 10 bases, with 13 bases of the junction left unmatched. CDR1 is SGHRS and CDR2 is YFSETQ in the germline V gene. The CDR3 is made up of 15 amino acids. The DNA for the CDR3 is TGCGCCAGCAGCGGGGAACGGACAGGGTTTTTCGAGCAGTTCTTC. Residues: CASSGERTGFFEQFF.

The chain uses TRBV7-3 and TRBJ2-3; 7 positions agree with TRBD1. The V gene's germline CDR1 is SGHTA and CDR2 FQGTGA. V lost 5 bases and J lost 6; bases outside the gene matches: 2. This CDR3 region has 12 residues. The CDR3 DNA reads as TGTGCCAGCAGCCCGGACAGGGATACGCAGTATTTT. Translating it yields CASSPDRDTQYF.

This sequence joins TRBV7-2 and TRBJ2-2; TRBD2 agrees at 9 bases. The V gene end was trimmed by 5 bases and the J gene end by 5 bases; junction bases not matched to a gene: 6. This CDR3 has 15 residues. CDR1 and CDR2 from the germline V gene are SGHTA and FQGNSA. CDR3: CASSRDSGGTGELFF. The DNA for the CDR3 is TGTGCCAGCAGCCGGGATAGCGGGGGTACCGGGGAGCTGTTTTTT. Drawing the rest from reference TRBV7-2 and TRBJ2-2, the complete variable domain is GAGVSQSPSNKVTEKGKDVELRCDPISGHTALYWYRQSLGQGLEFLIYFQGNSAPDKSGLPSDRFSAERTGGSVSTLTIQRTQQEDSAVYLCASSRDSGGTGELFFGEGSRLTVL.

The CDR3: CASSSLTGTSGLDVQYF. CDR3 bases: TGTGCCAGCAGCTCCCTTACCGGGACTAGCGGTCTAGATGTGCAGTACTTC. J is TRBJ2-7 and V is TRBV11-2; 11 bases are shared with TRBD2. Germline assignment: CDR1 SGHAT and CDR2 FQNNGV. Losses at the gene ends were 4 bases for V and 9 bases for J; bases not matched to a gene: 17. The CDR3 totals 17 residues.

This clone was observed once. This chain links TRBV6-5 with TRBJ2-1; 9 nucleotides agree with TRBD2. CDR3 length equals 13 residues. Germline values: CDR1 MNHEY, CDR2 SVGAGI. V lost 9 bases to trimming and J lost 4 bases; unmatched junction nucleotides: 4. The DNA of the CDR3 is TGTGCCAGAAGCGGGGGGAATTACAATGAGCAGTTCTTC. This gives the protein CARSGGNYNEQFF.

This sequence joins TRBV19 and TRBJ1-3; 7 bases fit TRBD1. Germline CDR1 and CDR2: LNHDA and SQIVND (reference sequence). The CDR3 is 14 residues long. J was trimmed by 4 bases and V by 4 bases; bases with no gene match: 4. Here the CDR3 reads CASSTQGTGNTIYF. The CDR3 DNA is TGTGCCAGTAGTACACAGGGGACGGGAAACACCATATATTTT. Full variable domain (outside the CDR3, taken from reference TRBV19 and TRBJ1-3): DGGITQSPKYLFRKEGQNVTLSCEQNLNHDAMYWYRQDPGQGLRLIYYSQIVNDFQKGDIAEGYSVSREKKESFPLTVTSAQKNPTAFYLCASSTQGTGNTIYFGEGSWLTVV.

This chain joins TRBV29-1 and TRBJ2-2; 8 bases are shared with TRBD1. With 7 bases clipped from V and 7 bases from J, the junction kept 11 bases outside the gene matches. Germline V gene lookup returns CDR1 SQVTM and CDR2 ANQGSEA. The CDR3 is made up of 14 amino acids. The CDR3 protein is CSGRQGLINGELFF. The DNA for the CDR3 is TGCAGCGGGAGACAGGGGCTGATCAACGGGGAGCTGTTTTTT.

This chain uses TRBV4-1 with TRBJ1-4, with TRBD1 identical over 8 bases. This CDR3 is built from 16 residues. The J segment lost 5 bases and the V segment lost 0 bases, leaving 5 bases of the junction unmatched. Germline V gives CDR1 MGHRA, CDR2 YSYEKL. The CDR3 loop is CASSQDGTGRNEKLFF. The CDR3 coding sequence is TGCGCCAGCAGCCAAGACGGGACAGGTCGGAATGAAAAACTGTTTTTT.